This T cell receptor beta chain comes out of a study of blood T cell repertoires in COVID-19. As handled by the study authors: Amplification of reference gene primers provided the estimated nucleated cell counts. The protocol was immunoSEQ multiplex PCR, while the TCRdb copy is restricted to in-frame clones and leaves out a portion. V and J calls and clone size are as listed in that table; D and trimming were resolved from the DNA. The profile covers a few hundred thousand clones, with about 88% appearing a single time and around 13% taken by the ten largest. The germline V gene has CDR1 SGHRS and CDR2 YFSETQ. V lost 4 bases, J lost 5 bases, and 13 bases stayed unmatched. CDR3 length: 16 amino acids.

This chain joins TRBV5-1 and TRBJ2-5; TRBD2 matches at 8 bases. Sequencing was performed on peripheral blood. The clonotype comes from a woman aged 55-70 years with acute or convalescent COVID-19. The CDR3 DNA follows: TGCGCCAGCAGCGAAACGGGACTAGGGGACATCGAGACCCAGTACTTC. Translated, it gives CASSETGLGDIETQYF.